This T cell receptor beta chain was recovered during a study of CD8+CD57+ T cells in acquired aplastic anemia. Across the study: Across the sorted CD4+ and CD8+ cells, DNA amounts averaged approximately 3.1 ug. Whole-study results and caveats: Sharing between patients and controls was observed for around 30 CD8+ CDR3 sequences. Statistical testing detected no significant gap in CD8+ Simpson's diversity between patients and controls.

This clonotype was seen many times. The antigen is undetermined. Both TCR beta VDJ combination and CDR3 sequence profiling were carried out. Genomic DNA was the template for this profiling. TCRdb fed the reads into MiXCR, producing one record per CDR3 protein. The table lists 130,000 or so distinct CDR3 sequences, 45% to 60% of them singletons. Patients included in sequencing had previously demonstrated CD8+CD57+ cell expansion by flow cytometry. The study sampled blood from patients who had received no therapy. The CDR3 totals 13 residues. The germline CDR1 and CDR2 sequences are SGDLS and YYNGEE. The trim removed 0 bases at V and 5 bases at J, leaving 2 bases unmatched.

Sequenced material: sorted CD4+, CD8+, or CD8+CD57+ T cells (not recorded which) from PBMCs. This clonotype was obtained from a human donor with aplastic anemia. The gene calls are TRBV9 and TRBJ2-7; 7 nucleotides align to TRBD1. CDR3 bases: TGTGCCAGCAGCGTAGTAGGGGGCGACGAGCAGTACTTC. This gives the protein CASSVVGGDEQYF.